The 21 T cell receptor beta chains given below trace back to one sample, sequenced in a study of CD8 T cells in ankylosing spondylitis. From the 5' RACE reads, TCRdb called clonotypes with MiXCR, one entry per CDR3 protein. The sample lists approximately 290,000 distinct CDR3 sequences; more than 20% were seen once. Sequenced: blood, either unsorted or a sorted T cell fraction (not recorded which). The receptors come from a female donor with ankylosing spondylitis or in good health (not recorded which).

This clonotype was observed a few times. This rearrangement joins TRBV29-1 to TRBJ2-7; no firm D call. Trimming shortened V by 6 bases and J by 0 bases, and 15 bases separated the two germline ends. The CDR3 extends over 14 amino acids. The germline CDR1 and CDR2 sequences are SQVTM and ANQGSEA. DNA for the CDR3: TGCAGCGTCACCTCGGTGGCGGACTCCTACGAGCAGTACTTC. Its translation: CSVTSVADSYEQYF.

This clonotype was picked up a small number of times. J is TRBJ1-1 and V is TRBV6-5, with D hard to call. Germline CDR1 reads MNHEY; CDR2 reads SVGAGI. V was shortened by 4 bases and J by 0 bases, with 9 bases between the two germline ends. The length of the CDR3 is 14 residues. The CDR3 bases are TGTGCCAGCAGTTCATACGGGGTGAACACTGAAGCTTTCTTT. Protein sequence: CASSSYGVNTEAFF.

The rearrangement joins TRBV9 to TRBJ1-4, with 8 nucleotides matching TRBD1. Germline trimming cut 2 bases from V and 8 bases from J; bases unmatched to any gene: 11. The CDR3 runs 16 residues. Germline V lookup: CDR1 SGDLS, CDR2 YYNGEE. The CDR3 here is CASSVGPGTGGEKLFF. The CDR3 nucleotides read TGTGCCAGCAGCGTGGGACCCGGGACAGGAGGAGAAAAACTGTTTTTT. Together with reference TRBV9 and TRBJ1-4, the CDR3 gives the full variable domain: DSGVTQTPKHLITATGQRVTLRCSPRSGDLSVYWYQQSLDQGLQFLIQYYNGEERAKGNILERFSAQQFPDLHSELNLSSLELGDSALYFCASSVGPGTGGEKLFFGSGTQLSVL.

This clonotype was recorded many times. The chain uses TRBV20-1 and TRBJ2-7, with D unclear. The germline gives CDR1 DFQATT, CDR2 SNEGSKA (reference sequence). This CDR3 comprises 11 residues. With 3 bases removed from V and 4 bases from J, the gap between germline ends came to 7 bases. DNA for the CDR3: TGCAGTGCTAGGGAAAGGTACGAGCAGTACTTC. Translated: CSARERYEQYF.

CDR3 region: CASSRTALSYEQYF. The CDR3 DNA reads as TGTGCCAGCAGTCGGACAGCCCTCTCCTACGAGCAGTACTTC. This chain links TRBV12-3 or TRBV12-4 with TRBJ2-7, with D perhaps TRBD1 (6 bases). There are 14 residues in the CDR3. The V and J ends lost 5 bases and 0 bases respectively, with 11 bases between them.

This clonotype was counted a few times. V is TRBV15 and J is TRBJ2-7; 8 nucleotides align to TRBD2. The V gene end was trimmed by 0 bases and the J gene end by 0 bases; junction bases not matched to a gene: 7. The V gene's germline CDR1 is LNHNV and CDR2 YYDKDF (reference sequence). The CDR3 contains 17 residues. The CDR3 DNA is TGTGCCACCAGCAGAGATCTGGGGCTAGCGGGCTCCTACGAGCAGTACTTC. This encodes CATSRDLGLAGSYEQYF.

This CDR3 is CASLSDLSSTDTQYF. Here the CDR3 DNA reads TGTGCCAGCCTTTCGGACTTATCTAGCACAGATACGCAGTATTTT. The chain couples TRBV7-8 to TRBJ2-3; tentative D call: TRBD2 (5 bases). V was trimmed by 8 bases and J by 0 bases, leaving 15 bases between them. The CDR3 runs 15 residues. Per the germline V gene, CDR1 is SGHVS and CDR2 is FQNEAQ. Based on the CDR3 plus reference TRBV7-8 and TRBJ2-3, the full variable domain is GAGVSQSPRYKVAKRGQDVALRCDPISGHVSLFWYQQALGQGPEFLTYFQNEAQLDKSGLPSDRFFAERPEGSVSTLKIQRTQQEDSAVYLCASLSDLSSTDTQYFGPGTRLTVL.

The chain is built from TRBV6-5 and TRBJ2-1; TRBD2 aligns across 13 bases. V shed 2 bases, J shed 8 bases, and the junction held 15 bases outside the gene matches. Germline CDR1 reads MNHEY; CDR2 reads SVGAGI. The CDR3 loop spans 19 amino acids. This chain's CDR3 is CASSYKGGGLAGARHEQFF. The DNA for the CDR3 is TGTGCCAGCAGTTACAAAGGGGGCGGACTAGCGGGAGCCCGGCATGAGCAGTTCTTC.

The chain couples TRBV20-1 to TRBJ2-1; D gene ambiguous. The V gene lost 6 bases and the J gene lost 5 bases, with 14 bases spanning the gap. The CDR3 loop spans 13 amino acids. Germline values: CDR1 DFQATT, CDR2 SNEGSKA (reference sequence). For the CDR3, the DNA is TGCAGTGCCCCCTTACGGGTCGACAATGAGCAGTTCTTC. This translates into CSAPLRVDNEQFF.

The genes are TRBV10-1 and TRBJ1-1; unclear D gene. Germline V lookup: CDR1 WNHNN, CDR2 SYGVQD (reference sequence). The CDR3 consists of 14 residues. The germline V and J ends were trimmed by 0 bases and 1 base, with 6 bases remaining between them. CDR3 residues: CASSESKTNTEAFF. For the CDR3, the DNA is TGCGCCAGCAGTGAGTCGAAAACGAACACTGAAGCTTTCTTT.

This clonotype was seen more than once but under ten times. The V gene is TRBV7-2, the J gene TRBJ2-1; D is perhaps TRBD1 or TRBD2 (5 bases each). CDR1 is SGHTA and CDR2 is FQGNSA in the germline V gene. The CDR3 runs 16 residues. V lost 1 base to trimming and J lost 7 bases, with 17 bases between them. CDR3 sequence: CASSLVWGMGRNEQFF. In DNA, the CDR3 is TGTGCCAGCAGCTTAGTTTGGGGGATGGGTCGGAATGAGCAGTTCTTC.

This clonotype was recorded many times. The chain recombines TRBV20-1 with TRBJ1-2, with D perhaps TRBD1 (5 bases). Germline V gene data show CDR1 as DFQATT and CDR2 as SNEGSKA (reference sequence). The ends were cut back, 6 bases at V and 6 bases at J, with 20 bases in the middle. This CDR3 is 14 amino acids long. The CDR3 DNA sequence: TGCAGTGCCCGGGGACTGATATATACCCATGGCTACACCTTC. As protein: CSARGLIYTHGYTF.

Only a few counts were recorded for this clonotype. V usage is TRBV6-2 or TRBV6-3 and J usage is TRBJ2-1; D is perhaps TRBD1 (5 bases). Germline loops: CDR1 MNHEY, CDR2 SVGEGT. CDR3 length equals 20 residues. Trimming removed 0 bases at V and 0 bases at J, with 21 bases between. The CDR3 reads CASSYSPRKGFLHSYNEQFF. For the CDR3, the DNA is TGTGCCAGCAGTTACTCCCCTAGAAAGGGGTTTCTTCACTCCTACAATGAGCAGTTCTTC.

This clonotype was detected a few times. The chain links TRBV12-3 or TRBV12-4 to TRBJ1-4, with TRBD1 matching 8 bases. Trimming took 5 bases from V and 2 from J; bases not matched to a gene: 4. This CDR3 is built from 15 residues. CDR3 nucleotides: TGTGCCAGCAGTACCCGGGACAGGACTAATGAAAAACTGTTTTTT. Amino acids: CASSTRDRTNEKLFF.

There are many counts of this clonotype. The chain combines TRBV12-3 or TRBV12-4 with TRBJ1-2; D unresolved. The CDR3 totals 12 residues. V lost 3 bases, J lost 4 bases, and 6 bases lay in between. DNA of the CDR3: TGTGCCAGCAGTTTGACCCCCTATGGCTACACCTTC. Translation gives CASSLTPYGYTF.

This clonotype was detected only a few times. The chain is built from TRBV20-1 and TRBJ1-6, with 9 bases that match TRBD1. From germline, CDR1 is DFQATT and CDR2 SNEGSKA (reference sequence). The V gene end was trimmed by 4 bases and the J gene end by 8 bases; junction bases not matched to a gene: 3. The CDR3 covers 13 residues. This chain's CDR3 is CSAMGQGDSPLHF. CDR3 DNA: TGCAGTGCTATGGGACAGGGCGATTCACCCCTCCACTTT.

The chain employs TRBV12-3 or TRBV12-4 and TRBJ2-1; 7 nucleotides align to TRBD2. The junction had 10 bases not matched to a gene; V was cut back by 9 bases and J by 2 bases. The CDR3 has 15 amino acids. The DNA of the CDR3 is TGTGCCAGGTCTTCGAGGCTAGCGGCCTACAATGAGCAGTTCTTC. Its protein product is CARSSRLAAYNEQFF.

The rearrangement joins TRBV11-2 to TRBJ2-1, with 15 bases identical to TRBD2. V was pared by 5 bases and J by 8 bases, with 19 bases of the junction left unmatched. CDR1 is SGHAT and CDR2 is FQNNGV in the germline V gene. The CDR3 has 20 amino acids. In nucleotides, the CDR3 is TGTGCCAGCAGCAGGGAAGGACTAGCGGGAGGGCCGCCCCGTTGGTATGAGCAGTTCTTC. Translating gives CASSREGLAGGPPRWYEQFF.

The chain links TRBV7-2 to TRBJ1-1, with 10 bases fitting TRBD1. Germline V gene data show CDR1 as SGHTA and CDR2 as FQGNSA. The V gene end was trimmed by 4 bases and the J gene end by 9 bases; junction bases not matched to a gene: 5. The CDR3 is 13 residues long. As DNA, the CDR3 is TGTGCCAGCAGCTCGCCGGGACAGGGGAAAGCTTTCTTT. Amino acid sequence: CASSSPGQGKAFF.

This clonotype was recorded a few times. The chain uses TRBV10-3 and TRBJ2-3, with a weak D call TRBD2 (5 bases). Germline V gene data show CDR1 as ENHRY and CDR2 as SYGVKD. Trimming took off 8 bases at V and 0 bases at J, with 15 bases between the two ends. The CDR3 extends over 15 amino acids. The CDR3 DNA follows: TGTGCCATCGGAGTAGAGGGCGCTAGCACAGATACGCAGTATTTT. Translation gives CAIGVEGASTDTQYF.

This clonotype has more than one count but fewer than ten. This chain uses TRBV7-3 with TRBJ2-2; tentatively, D is TRBD2 (6 bases). In germline, CDR1 is SGHTA, CDR2 FQGTGA. This CDR3 spans 15 amino acids. Trimming took off 1 base at V and 4 bases at J, with 10 bases between the two ends. CDR3 nucleotides: TGTGCCAGCAGCTTAATGGGGGGACCCACCGGGGAGCTGTTTTTT. Its translation is CASSLMGGPTGELFF. Full variable domain (outside the CDR3, taken from reference TRBV7-3 and TRBJ2-2): GAGVSQTPSNKVTEKGKYVELRCDPISGHTALYWYRQSLGQGPEFLIYFQGTGAADDSGLPNDRFFAVRPEGSVSTLKIQRTERGDSAVYLCASSLMGGPTGELFFGEGSRLTVL.